This T cell receptor (beta chain) appears in the sequencing data of a study of T cell responses to AZD1222 COVID-19 vaccine. The V end lost 1 base, the J end lost 3 bases, and 13 bases lay between the germline ends. Germline lookup yields CDR1 LGHDT and CDR2 YNNKEL (reference sequence). The CDR3 extends over 15 amino acids. Profiling relied on immunoSEQ multiplex PCR, and the TCRdb table lists in-frame clones only, not all of them. The data contain about 72,000 clones, over 75% of them singletons. The sample here was peripheral blood, taken on day 0 of AZD1222 vaccination. The sequence was collected from an adult in good health. The V call is TRBV3-1 (or the pseudogene TRBV3-2), the J call TRBJ2-7; tentatively, D is TRBD1 (5 bases). The CDR3 nucleotides read TGTGCCAGCAGCCAAGTCCCCCAGGGTTTCTACGAGCAGTACTTC. Its translation: CASSQVPQGFYEQYF.